This T cell receptor beta chain derives from a study of control samples from healthy donors and cancer patients. Germline V gene data show CDR1 as SGHTA and CDR2 as FQGNSA. The CDR3 has 17 amino acids. Trimming took 3 bases from V and 2 from J; bases not matched to a gene: 2. Libraries were prepared by immunoSEQ multiplex PCR; TCRdb keeps only in-frame clonotypes and omits some of them. The repertoire has 150,000 to 200,000 clones, 80% to 90% of them found once; the top ten carry around 13%. This clone turned up a few times. This receptor was obtained from a man aged 25-45 years in good health. The chain is built from TRBV7-2 and TRBJ2-6, with 12 bases identical to TRBD1. The sample taken for sequencing was blood. The CDR3: CASSFGTGGAGANVLTF. For the CDR3, the DNA is TGTGCCAGCAGCTTCGGGACAGGGGGCGCTGGGGCCAACGTCCTGACTTTC. The full variable domain, its missing parts supplied by reference TRBV7-2 and TRBJ2-6, is GAGVSQSPSNKVTEKGKDVELRCDPISGHTALYWYRQSLGQGLEFLIYFQGNSAPDKSGLPSDRFSAERTGGSVSTLTIQRTQQEDSAVYLCASSFGTGGAGANVLTFGAGSRLTVL.